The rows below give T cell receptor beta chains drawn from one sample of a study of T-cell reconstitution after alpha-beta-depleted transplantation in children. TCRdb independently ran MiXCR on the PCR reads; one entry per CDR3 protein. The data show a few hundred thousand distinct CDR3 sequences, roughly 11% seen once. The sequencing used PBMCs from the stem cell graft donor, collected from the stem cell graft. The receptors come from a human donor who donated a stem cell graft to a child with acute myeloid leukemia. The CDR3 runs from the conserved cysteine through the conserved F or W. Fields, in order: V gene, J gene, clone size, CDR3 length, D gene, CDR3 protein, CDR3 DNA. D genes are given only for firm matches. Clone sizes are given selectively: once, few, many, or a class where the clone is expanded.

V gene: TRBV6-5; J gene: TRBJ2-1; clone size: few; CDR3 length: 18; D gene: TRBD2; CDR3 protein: CASSSWKTSGGADNEQFF; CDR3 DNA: TGTGCCAGCAGTTCCTGGAAGACTAGCGGGGGGGCCGACAATGAGCAGTTCTTC
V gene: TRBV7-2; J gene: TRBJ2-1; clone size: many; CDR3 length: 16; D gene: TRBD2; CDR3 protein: CASSLWRGSGIGEQFF; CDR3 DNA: TGTGCCAGCAGCTTATGGCGGGGTAGCGGGATAGGGGAGCAGTTCTTC
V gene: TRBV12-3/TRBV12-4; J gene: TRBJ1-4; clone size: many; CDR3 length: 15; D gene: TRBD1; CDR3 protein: CASSFSGGAREKLFF; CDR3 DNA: TGTGCCAGCAGTTTCTCAGGGGGCGCTCGTGAAAAACTGTTTTTT
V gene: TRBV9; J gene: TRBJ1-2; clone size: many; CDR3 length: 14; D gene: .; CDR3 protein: CASSTSGFRYGYTF; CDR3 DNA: TGTGCCAGCAGCACCTCAGGGTTTCGCTATGGCTACACCTTC
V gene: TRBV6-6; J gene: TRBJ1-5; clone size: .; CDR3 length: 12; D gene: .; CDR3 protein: CATARSNQPQHF; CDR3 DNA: TGTGCCACCGCCCGTAGCAATCAGCCCCAGCATTTT
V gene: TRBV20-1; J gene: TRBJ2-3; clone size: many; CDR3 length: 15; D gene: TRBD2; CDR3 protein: CSANLAGKRADTQYF; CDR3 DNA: TGCAGTGCTAATTTAGCGGGGAAACGGGCGGATACGCAGTATTTT
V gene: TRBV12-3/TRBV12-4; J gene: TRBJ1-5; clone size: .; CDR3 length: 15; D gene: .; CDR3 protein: CASSFGGQFNQPQHF; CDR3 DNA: TGTGCCAGCAGTTTCGGGGGCCAATTCAATCAGCCCCAGCATTTT
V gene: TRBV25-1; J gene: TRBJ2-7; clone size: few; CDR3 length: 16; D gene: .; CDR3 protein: CASSELGTGSSYEQYF; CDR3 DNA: TGTGCCAGCAGTGAATTGGGGACGGGGAGCTCCTACGAGCAGTACTTC
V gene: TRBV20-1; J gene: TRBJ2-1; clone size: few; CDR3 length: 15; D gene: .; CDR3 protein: CSARVVGGSYNEQFF; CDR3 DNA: TGCAGTGCTAGGGTGGTGGGTGGCTCCTACAATGAGCAGTTCTTC
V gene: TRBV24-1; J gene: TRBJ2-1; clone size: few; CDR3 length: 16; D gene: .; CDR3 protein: CATSGIGGPSGNEQFF; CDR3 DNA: TGTGCCACCAGTGGGATCGGGGGGCCCTCCGGCAATGAGCAGTTCTTC
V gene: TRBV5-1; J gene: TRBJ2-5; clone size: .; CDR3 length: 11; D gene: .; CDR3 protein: CASSLDRVQYF; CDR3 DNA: TGCGCCAGCAGCTTGGACCGGGTCCAGTACTTC
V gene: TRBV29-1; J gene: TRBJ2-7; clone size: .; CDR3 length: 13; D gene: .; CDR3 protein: CSGGLADRNEQYF; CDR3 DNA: TGCAGCGGGGGGCTAGCCGATCGGAACGAGCAGTACTTC
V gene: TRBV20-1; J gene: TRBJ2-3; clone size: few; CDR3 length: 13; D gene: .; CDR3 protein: CSANRGVTDTQYF; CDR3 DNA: TGCAGTGCTAATAGGGGGGTCACAGATACGCAGTATTTT
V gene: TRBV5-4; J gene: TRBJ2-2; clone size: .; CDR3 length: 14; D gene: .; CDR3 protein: CASIDTQVGGELFF; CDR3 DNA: TGTGCCAGCATCGATACCCAGGTGGGCGGGGAGCTGTTTTTT
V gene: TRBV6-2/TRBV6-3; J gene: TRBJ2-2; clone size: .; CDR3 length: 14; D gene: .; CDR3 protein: CASSYFLLTGELFF; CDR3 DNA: TGTGCCAGCAGTTACTTCTTATTGACCGGGGAGCTGTTTTTT
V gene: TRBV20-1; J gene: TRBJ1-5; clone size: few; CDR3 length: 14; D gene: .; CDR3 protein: CSARAPHSNQPQHF; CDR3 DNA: TGCAGTGCTAGAGCTCCACATAGCAATCAGCCCCAGCATTTT
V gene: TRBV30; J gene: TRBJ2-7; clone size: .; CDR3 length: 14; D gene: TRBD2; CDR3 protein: CAWIGGLGVHEQYF; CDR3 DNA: TGTGCCTGGATCGGGGGACTAGGGGTTCACGAGCAGTACTTC
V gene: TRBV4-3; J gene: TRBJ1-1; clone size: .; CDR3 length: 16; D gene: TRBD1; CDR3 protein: CASSQDDRGRSTEAFF; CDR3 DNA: TGCGCCAGCAGCCAAGACGACAGGGGGAGGAGCACTGAAGCTTTCTTT
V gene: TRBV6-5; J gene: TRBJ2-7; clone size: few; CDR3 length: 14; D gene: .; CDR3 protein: CASSYSGRRGEQYF; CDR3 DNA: TGTGCCAGCAGTTACTCGGGTAGGAGGGGCGAGCAGTACTTC
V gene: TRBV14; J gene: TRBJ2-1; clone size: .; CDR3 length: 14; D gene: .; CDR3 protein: CASSRSTSYNEQFF; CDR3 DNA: TGTGCCAGCAGCCGCTCGACTAGCTACAATGAGCAGTTCTTC
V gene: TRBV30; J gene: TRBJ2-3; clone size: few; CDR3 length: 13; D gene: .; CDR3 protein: CAWSVQAADTQYF; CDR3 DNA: TGTGCCTGGAGTGTACAGGCGGCAGATACGCAGTATTTT
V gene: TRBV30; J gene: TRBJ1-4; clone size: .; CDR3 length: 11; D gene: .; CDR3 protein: CAWMYNEKLFF; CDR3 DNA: TGTGCCTGGATGTATAATGAAAAACTGTTTTTT
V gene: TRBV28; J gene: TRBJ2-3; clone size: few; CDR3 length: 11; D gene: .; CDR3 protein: CASSTRDTQYF; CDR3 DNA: TGTGCCAGCAGTACACGGGATACGCAGTATTTT
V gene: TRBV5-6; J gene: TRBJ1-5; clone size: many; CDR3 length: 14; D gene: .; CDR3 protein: CASSLAGTRQPQHF; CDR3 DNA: TGTGCCAGCAGCTTGGCAGGGACGAGGCAGCCCCAGCATTTT
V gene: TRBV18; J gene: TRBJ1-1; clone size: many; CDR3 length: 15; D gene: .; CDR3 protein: CASSPQRGESAEAFF; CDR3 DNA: TGTGCCAGCTCACCACAACGGGGTGAAAGTGCTGAAGCTTTCTTT
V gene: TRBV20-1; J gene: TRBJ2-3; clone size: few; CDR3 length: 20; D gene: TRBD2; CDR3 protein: CSASHPDETSGGTSTDTQYF; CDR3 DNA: TGCAGTGCTAGTCATCCCGACGAGACTAGCGGGGGGACCAGCACAGATACGCAGTATTTT
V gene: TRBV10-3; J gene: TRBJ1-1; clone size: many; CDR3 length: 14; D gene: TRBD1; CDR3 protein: CAISEQQGPTEAFF; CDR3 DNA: TGTGCCATCAGTGAGCAACAGGGGCCCACTGAAGCTTTCTTT
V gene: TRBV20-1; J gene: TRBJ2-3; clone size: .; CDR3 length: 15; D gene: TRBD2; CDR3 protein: CSAITPGLATDTQYF; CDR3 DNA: TGCAGTGCTATAACCCCGGGACTAGCGACCGATACGCAGTATTTT
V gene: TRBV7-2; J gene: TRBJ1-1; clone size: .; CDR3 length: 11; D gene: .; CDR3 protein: CASSSRFEAFF; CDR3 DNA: TGTGCCAGCAGCTCTAGATTTGAAGCTTTCTTT
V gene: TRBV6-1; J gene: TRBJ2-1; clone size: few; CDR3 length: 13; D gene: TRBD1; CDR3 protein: CASSRDSPNEQFF; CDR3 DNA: TGTGCCAGCAGCCGGGACAGCCCCAATGAGCAGTTCTTC
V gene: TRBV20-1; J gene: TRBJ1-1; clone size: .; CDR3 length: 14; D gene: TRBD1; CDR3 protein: CSARNRGLSTEAFF; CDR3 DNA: TGCAGTGCTAGAAACAGGGGTTTGAGCACTGAAGCTTTCTTT
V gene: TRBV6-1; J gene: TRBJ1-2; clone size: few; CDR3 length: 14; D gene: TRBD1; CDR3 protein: CASRHRSTGVGYTF; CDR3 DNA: TGTGCCAGCAGGCACCGATCTACAGGGGTTGGCTACACCTTC
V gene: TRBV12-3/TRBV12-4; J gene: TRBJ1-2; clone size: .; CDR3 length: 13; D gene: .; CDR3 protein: CASSLGDSYGYTF; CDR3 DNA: TGTGCCAGCAGCCTCGGGGATTCATATGGCTACACCTTC
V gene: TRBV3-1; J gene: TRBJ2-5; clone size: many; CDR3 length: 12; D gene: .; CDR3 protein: CASSQNQETQYF; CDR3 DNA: TGTGCCAGCAGCCAAAACCAAGAGACCCAGTACTTC
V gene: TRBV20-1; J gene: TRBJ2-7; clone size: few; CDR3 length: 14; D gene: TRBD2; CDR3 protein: CSASATSGLNEQYF; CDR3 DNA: TGCAGTGCTAGTGCGACTAGCGGGCTCAACGAGCAGTACTTC
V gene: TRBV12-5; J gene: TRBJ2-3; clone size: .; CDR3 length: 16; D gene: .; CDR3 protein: CASGGEQGLTAPPQYF; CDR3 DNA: TGTGCTAGTGGTGGGGAACAGGGTCTTACCGCCCCGCCGCAGTATTTT
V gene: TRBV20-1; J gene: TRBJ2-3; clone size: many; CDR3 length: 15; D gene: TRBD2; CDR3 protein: CSAPPPREGSDTQYF; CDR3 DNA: TGCAGTGCTCCTCCCCCGCGGGAGGGCTCAGATACGCAGTATTTT
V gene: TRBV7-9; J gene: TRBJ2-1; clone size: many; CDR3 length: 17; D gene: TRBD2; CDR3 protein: CASSLDSRSGRVNEQFF; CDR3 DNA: TGTGCCAGCAGCTTAGACTCAAGAAGCGGGAGGGTCAATGAGCAGTTCTTC
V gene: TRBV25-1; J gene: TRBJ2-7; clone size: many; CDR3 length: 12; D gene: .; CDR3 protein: CASSDNIYEQYF; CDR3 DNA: TGTGCCAGCAGTGATAATATCTACGAGCAGTACTTC
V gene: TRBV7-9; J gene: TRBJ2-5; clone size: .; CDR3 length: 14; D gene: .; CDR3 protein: CASSLRSNQETQYF; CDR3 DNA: TGTGCCAGCAGCTTAAGAAGTAACCAAGAGACCCAGTACTTC
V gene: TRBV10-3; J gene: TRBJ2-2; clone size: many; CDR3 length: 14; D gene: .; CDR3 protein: CAISPTRDTGELFF; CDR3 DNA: TGTGCCATCAGTCCGACAAGGGACACCGGGGAGCTGTTTTTT
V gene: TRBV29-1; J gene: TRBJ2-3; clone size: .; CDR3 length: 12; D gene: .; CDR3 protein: CSVPSTTDTQYF; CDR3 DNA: TGCAGCGTCCCCTCAACCACAGATACGCAGTATTTT
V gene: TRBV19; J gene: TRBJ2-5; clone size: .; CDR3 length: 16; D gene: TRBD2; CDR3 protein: CASSMGTSGRGETQYF; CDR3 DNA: TGTGCCAGTAGTATGGGGACTAGCGGGAGAGGTGAGACCCAGTACTTC
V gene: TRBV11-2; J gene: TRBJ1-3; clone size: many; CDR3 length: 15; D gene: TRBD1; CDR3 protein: CASRDDRGSGNTIYF; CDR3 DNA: TGTGCCAGCAGGGACGACAGGGGCTCTGGAAACACCATATATTTT
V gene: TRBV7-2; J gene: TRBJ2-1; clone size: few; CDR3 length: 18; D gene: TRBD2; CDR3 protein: CASGPARSGRALDNEQFF; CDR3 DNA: TGTGCCAGCGGTCCAGCCAGGAGCGGGAGGGCCCTCGACAATGAGCAGTTCTTC
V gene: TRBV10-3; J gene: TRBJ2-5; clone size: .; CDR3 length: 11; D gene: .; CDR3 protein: CAIGDKETQYF; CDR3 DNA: TGTGCCATCGGGGATAAAGAGACCCAGTACTTC
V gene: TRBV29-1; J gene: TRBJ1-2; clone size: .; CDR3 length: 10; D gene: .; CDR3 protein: CSVDLDGYTF; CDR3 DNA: TGCAGCGTTGATTTGGATGGCTACACCTTC
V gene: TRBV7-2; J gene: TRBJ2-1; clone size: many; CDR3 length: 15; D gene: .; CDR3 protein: CASSFTRGESNEQFF; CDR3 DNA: TGTGCCAGCAGTTTTACTAGGGGTGAATCCAATGAGCAGTTCTTC
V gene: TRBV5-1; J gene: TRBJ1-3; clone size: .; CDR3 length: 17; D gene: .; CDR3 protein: CASSLDAQATSGNTIYF; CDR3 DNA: TGCGCCAGCAGCTTGGACGCGCAAGCAACCTCTGGAAACACCATATATTTT
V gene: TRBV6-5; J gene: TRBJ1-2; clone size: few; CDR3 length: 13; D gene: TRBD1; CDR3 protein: CASSYGTGMGYTF; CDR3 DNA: TGTGCCAGCAGTTACGGGACAGGGATGGGCTACACCTTC
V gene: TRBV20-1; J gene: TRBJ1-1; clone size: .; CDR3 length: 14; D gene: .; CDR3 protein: CSAIGQEKNTEAFF; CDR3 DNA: TGCAGTGCGATTGGTCAGGAGAAGAACACTGAAGCTTTCTTT
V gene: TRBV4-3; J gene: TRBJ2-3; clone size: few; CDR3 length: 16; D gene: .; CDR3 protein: CASSQDLAGSTDTQYF; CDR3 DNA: TGCGCCAGCAGCCAAGATCTTGCTGGGAGCACAGATACGCAGTATTTT